One T cell receptor (beta chain) is described in this entry. Its antigen is undetermined. This CDR3 contains 17 residues. Per the germline V gene, CDR1 is SGDLS and CDR2 is YYNGEE. This record belongs to a study of T cells expressing NK-cell markers. Turning to the study itself: The study drew TCR beta repertoires from sorted CD3+CD56+NKG2C+, CD3+CD56+NKG2C- and CD3+CD56-NKG2C+ T cells.

Points from the study as a whole: Five or six donors showed dominant NKG2C+ clonotypes comprising about 1.0-7.0% of their CD8+ T cells.

A 5'RACE template switching approach incorporating UMIs was used to make TCR beta cDNA. TCRdb re-called the 5' RACE reads; every CDR3 protein appears as one record, without DNA. Its clone listing holds more than 400,000 distinct CDR3 sequences. The receptor comes from a woman aged 18 to 75 in good health. This chain links TRBV9 with TRBJ2-1; TCRdb lists TRBD2, though no DNA is available to test this call. Input material: blood T cells: a sorted CD56 or NKG2C T cell subset, CD4+ or CD8+ T cells, or bulk PBMC T cells (not recorded which). CDR3 sequence reads: CASSALPPSGSYNEQFF.